This TCR beta chain was identified in a study of identical twins. Notes on the study in general: There is a chance that invariant MAIT and iNKT cells partially muddied zero-insertion analyses. Less excess twin sharing appeared in beta out-of-frame sequences. Abundant cord blood beta clonotypes carried fewer insertions; memory repertoires showed none.

TCRdb fed the 5' RACE reads into MiXCR, producing one record per CDR3 protein. This sample has hundreds of thousands of distinct CDR3 sequences, with about 20% found just once. This CDR3 comprises 15 residues. Germline V gene data show CDR1 as LGHNT and CDR2 as FRNRAP. The V end was cut by 4 bases, the J end by 8 bases, with 18 bases between. About this clonotype itself: Its cognate antigen is unknown.

These data were also reused for a study on yellow fever vaccine responses in identical twins. That investigation notes: Twins' vaccine T cell response reportedly gave the appearance of partial convergence and partial personalization.

Material for sequencing was CD4+ T cells sorted from blood. V is TRBV12-5 and J is TRBJ2-1; D may be TRBD1 (6 bases). This receptor was taken from a woman aged 18-29 years in good health. The CDR3 loop is CASGWDTYREDEQFF. The CDR3 region has the DNA TGTGCTAGTGGTTGGGACACCTACAGGGAAGATGAGCAGTTCTTC.